One sample yielded the 31 T cell receptor beta chains listed below, sequenced in a study of Graves' ophthalmopathy and Graves' hyperthyroidism (dated by TCRdb to about 2018). The sample was run on an Illumina HiSeq 2000. For repertoire sequencing, the TCR beta CDR3 regions were amplified from RNA transcripts. A first-round RT-PCR used HTBI primers with the Qiagen OneStep RT-PCR kit, followed by a second-round multiplex PCR, size selection and purification. The raw public reads went through TCRdb reprocessing: fastp at Q25, MiXCR clone calling, in-frame beta chains kept. Rows with a matching CDR3 protein are joined into one entry that keeps the most common DNA and genes. This sample gives 400,000 to 450,000 distinct CDR3 sequences in total; under 25% of them show up just once. The ten largest account for roughly 3% of the sample. Source material: peripheral blood. The receptors were sampled from a young woman with stable Graves' hyperthyroidism. Donor details come from another sample of the same person, matched by shared clones.

This clonotype was seen ten or more times. The CDR3 nucleotides are TGTGCCAGCAGTATCCGGACGGGGAATCAGCCCCAGCATTTT. This gives the protein CASSIRTGNQPQHF. The chain links TRBV6-1 to TRBJ1-5; the D is unclear. The ends were cut back, 5 bases at V and 4 bases at J, with 12 bases in the middle. In germline, CDR1 is MNHNS, CDR2 SASEGT. The CDR3 has 14 residues.

This clonotype has at least ten counts. The chain uses TRBV20-1 and TRBJ1-2; no clear D gene. The CDR3 totals 14 residues. V lost 1 base, J lost 1 base, and 10 bases lay in between. CDR1 and CDR2 from the germline V gene are DFQATT and SNEGSKA (reference sequence). The CDR3 sequence: CSARALTFNYGYTF. The DNA for the CDR3 is TGCAGTGCTAGAGCCCTGACATTTAACTATGGCTACACCTTC.

This clonotype was counted at least ten times. The chain is built from TRBV7-3 and TRBJ1-2; 11 bases line up with TRBD1. J gave up 3 bases and V 4 bases, and 4 bases lay outside the gene matches. Germline loops: CDR1 SGHTA, CDR2 FQGTGA. The CDR3 has 15 amino acids. CDR3 region: CASSSAGQGDYGYTF. As DNA, the CDR3 is TGTGCCAGCAGCTCCGCGGGACAGGGGGACTATGGCTACACCTTC.

This clonotype was detected many times. Here the CDR3 DNA reads TGTGCCAGCAAGGACGGACAGATAGCCAAAAACATTCAGTACTTC. Protein: CASKDGQIAKNIQYF. The chain is built from TRBV28 and TRBJ2-4; the D gene is possibly TRBD1 (6 bases). CDR3 length equals 15 residues. V gave up 7 bases and J gave up 0 bases, with 13 bases separating them. The V gene's germline CDR1 is MDHEN and CDR2 SYDVKM.

This clonotype was seen ten or more times. The chain combines TRBV15 with TRBJ2-5; a possible D gene is TRBD2 (5 bases). This CDR3 is built from 14 residues. Germline CDR1 is LNHNV and CDR2 is YYDKDF (reference sequence). Trimming took off 0 bases at V and 3 bases at J, with 8 bases between the two ends. The chain's CDR3 is CATSRDGSEETQYF. The CDR3 nucleotides are TGTGCCACCAGCAGAGATGGTAGCGAAGAGACCCAGTACTTC.

This clonotype has just a few counts. The J gene is TRBJ2-7, the V gene TRBV12-3 or TRBV12-4; TRBD1 aligns across 9 bases. This CDR3 has 18 amino acids. V lost 5 bases to trimming and J lost 0 bases; unmatched junction nucleotides: 14. Here the CDR3 DNA reads TGTGCCAGCAGTCCCGACAGGGGGACTGGCGGGATCTCCTACGAGCAGTACTTC. Its translation is CASSPDRGTGGISYEQYF.

This clonotype showed up many times. The J gene is TRBJ1-1, the V gene TRBV5-1, with D possibly being TRBD1 (5 bases). The V and J ends lost 4 bases and 0 bases respectively, with 16 bases between them. The germline V gene encodes CDR1 SGHRS and CDR2 YFSETQ. The CDR3 length is 16 residues. The CDR3: CASSPGGTRLNTEAFF. The CDR3 DNA is TGCGCCAGCAGCCCGGGTGGGACGAGGCTGAACACTGAAGCTTTCTTT.

The table lists this clonotype with a count of one. The gene calls are TRBV30 and TRBJ1-1; D is uncertain. The V and J ends lost 2 bases and 3 bases respectively, with 16 bases between them. The CDR3 contains 15 residues. Germline CDR1 is GTSNPN and CDR2 is SVGIG (reference sequence). CDR3 sequence reads: CAWSSAINGYTEAFF. DNA of the CDR3: TGTGCCTGGAGTTCCGCTATAAATGGGTACACTGAAGCTTTCTTT.

This clonotype has a count of ten or more. J is TRBJ1-1 and V is TRBV20-1; D uncertain. Between the trimmed V and J ends, which lost 5 bases and 0 bases, there was a span of 4 bases. Looked up from germline, CDR1 is DFQATT and CDR2 is SNEGSKA (reference sequence). The CDR3 contains 11 residues. In DNA, the CDR3 is TGCAGTGCTCACCTGAACACTGAAGCTTTCTTT. Translating gives CSAHLNTEAFF.

This clonotype was seen ten or more times. This chain connects TRBV11-2 to TRBJ2-7; D uncertain. Germline CDR1 reads SGHAT; CDR2 reads FQNNGV. With 4 bases removed from V and 3 bases from J, the gap between germline ends came to 10 bases. This CDR3 comprises 13 residues. CDR3: CASSSSGIYEQYF. The CDR3 bases are TGTGCCAGCAGCTCCTCAGGAATCTACGAGCAGTACTTC.

In its sample, this clonotype was seen many times. The CDR3 DNA reads TGTGCCATCAGAGCCGCCTCAGGGAGAAGCTCCTACGAGCAGTACTTC. It specifies CAIRAASGRSSYEQYF. The gene calls are TRBV10-3 and TRBJ2-7; D is perhaps TRBD1 or TRBD2 (5 bases each). The CDR3 is made up of 16 amino acids. Germline V gene data show CDR1 as ENHRY and CDR2 as SYGVKD. V shed 6 bases and J shed 0 bases, with 18 bases lying between them.

There are many counts of this clonotype. CDR3 DNA sequence: TGTGCCAGCAGCCCGCCTGGACTAGCGGGAGCGGGGACCCAGTACTTC. This codes for CASSPPGLAGAGTQYF. The V call is TRBV12-3 or TRBV12-4, the J call TRBJ2-5; 13 bases are a match to TRBD2. The V and J ends lost 6 bases and 7 bases, in that order; junction bases with no gene match: 11. This CDR3 spans 16 amino acids.

This clonotype was seen ten or more times. The rearrangement uses TRBV21-1 and TRBJ2-6; the DNA was not compared with TRBD1, the D call given in the table. TRBV21-1 is a pseudogene segment. The CDR3 runs 20 residues. This CDR3 reads CASSANGPGQGVFGANVLTF. CDR3 bases: TGTGCCAGCAGCGCCAACGGGCCGGGACAGGGTGTGTTTGGGGCCAACGTCCTGACTTTC.

The chain combines TRBV7-8 with TRBJ1-2, with D unclear. The CDR3 length is 12 residues. Germline V gives CDR1 SGHVS, CDR2 FQNEAQ. V lost 8 bases to trimming and J lost 8 bases, with 15 bases between them. CDR3 loop: CASRMGRGGYTF. In nucleotides, the CDR3 is TGTGCCAGCCGCATGGGGAGAGGCGGCTACACCTTC.

Ten or more counts support this clonotype. The chain carries TRBV7-2 and TRBJ1-5, with D perhaps TRBD1 (5 bases). The CDR3 is 15 amino acids. V gave up 1 base and J gave up 3 bases, with 10 bases separating them. Germline V gene lookup returns CDR1 SGHTA and CDR2 FQGNSA. CDR3 residues: CASSLGGGYNQPQHF. CDR3 coding DNA: TGTGCCAGCAGCTTAGGTGGGGGATACAATCAGCCCCAGCATTTT. Supplemented by reference TRBV7-2 and TRBJ1-5, the full variable domain reads GAGVSQSPSNKVTEKGKDVELRCDPISGHTALYWYRQSLGQGLEFLIYFQGNSAPDKSGLPSDRFSAERTGGSVSTLTIQRTQQEDSAVYLCASSLGGGYNQPQHFGDGTRLSIL.

Notes on this clonotype: Given the absence of the conserved phenylalanine or tryptophan at the CDR3 end, a read error is likely. The rearrangement joins TRBV6-1 to TRBJ1-5; no firm D call. The CDR3 extends over 15 amino acids. V dropped 6 bases and J dropped 0 bases, with 12 bases sitting between them. CDR1 MNHNS and CDR2 SASEGT come from the germline V gene. In nucleotides, the CDR3 is TGTGCCAGCAGGGGGTCGGAACGTAGCAATCAGCCCCAGCATGTT. This encodes CASRGSERSNQPQHV.

This clonotype was detected many times. The chain carries TRBV7-3 and TRBJ1-1, with a weak D call TRBD1 (6 bases). The CDR3 runs 18 residues. CDR1 is SGHTA and CDR2 is FQGTGA in the germline V gene. Trimming cost V 1 base and J 2 bases, with 20 bases left between them. The CDR3 coding sequence is TGTGCCAGCAGCTTAAGGGGGGCCGTGGGTGTTTTCAACACTGAAGCTTTCTTT. It codes for CASSLRGAVGVFNTEAFF. Looking up the rest from reference TRBV7-3 and TRBJ1-1 gives the full variable domain: GAGVSQTPSNKVTEKGKYVELRCDPISGHTALYWYRQSLGQGPEFLIYFQGTGAADDSGLPNDRFFAVRPEGSVSTLKIQRTERGDSAVYLCASSLRGAVGVFNTEAFFGQGTRLTVV.

This clonotype was observed a few times. The rearrangement uses TRBV20-1 and TRBJ2-7; no firm D call. The V end lost 3 bases, the J end lost 6 bases, and 18 bases lay between the germline ends. CDR3 size: 14 residues. CDR1 is DFQATT, CDR2 SNEGSKA, per germline (reference sequence). CDR3 residues: CSASPPMIPREQYF. The DNA of the CDR3 is TGCAGTGCTAGCCCCCCTATGATTCCGCGCGAGCAGTACTTC.

This clonotype was recorded a few times. The genes are TRBV6-2 or TRBV6-3 and TRBJ1-1; tentatively, D is TRBD1 (5 bases). V lost 6 bases and J lost 2, with 13 bases in between. Germline-derived CDR1 and CDR2 are MNHEY and SVGEGT. CDR3 size: 14 residues. In DNA form, the CDR3 reads TGTGCCAGCAGATACGGACACTTCAACACTGAAGCTTTCTTT. This codes for CASRYGHFNTEAFF.

This clonotype was counted many times. The chain carries TRBV20-1 and TRBJ2-7, with D hard to call. Between the trimmed V and J ends, which lost 3 bases and 2 bases, there was a span of 8 bases. CDR1 and CDR2 from the germline V gene are DFQATT and SNEGSKA (reference sequence). The length of the CDR3 is 12 residues. The DNA for the CDR3 is TGCAGTGCTAGGGTCGAGACCTACGAGCAGTACTTC. Its protein product is CSARVETYEQYF.

This clonotype appeared many times. The chain employs TRBV20-1 and TRBJ2-7, with 9 bases aligning to TRBD1. CDR1 and CDR2 (germline): DFQATT, SNEGSKA (reference sequence). V shed 3 bases, J shed 2 bases, and the junction held 8 bases outside the gene matches. The CDR3 extends over 15 amino acids. The CDR3 loop is CSARTPGTGTYEQYF. CDR3 in DNA: TGCAGTGCTAGGACCCCCGGGACAGGGACCTACGAGCAGTACTTC.

This clonotype was detected ten times or more. This sequence joins TRBV12-3 or TRBV12-4 and TRBJ2-7, with D perhaps matching TRBD1 (5 bases). V lost 3 bases to trimming and J lost 9 bases, with 12 bases between them. The CDR3 has 12 amino acids. Written as DNA, the CDR3 is TGTGCCAGCAGTTTCGACCGTAGGGGGCAGTACTTC. The encoded protein is CASSFDRRGQYF.

Ten or more counts support this clonotype. The CDR3 sequence is CASSTPRRAFF. DNA of the CDR3: TGTGCCAGTAGTACCCCGCGGCGCGCTTTCTTT. The genes are TRBV19 and TRBJ1-1; no firm D call. Germline V CDR1 and CDR2: LNHDA, SQIVND (reference sequence). Trimming took 4 bases from V and 11 from J, leaving 11 bases between them. This CDR3 spans 11 amino acids.

This clonotype was recorded many times. The chain uses TRBV20-1 and TRBJ2-7; D gene ambiguous. CDR1 is DFQATT, CDR2 SNEGSKA, per germline (reference sequence). The length of the CDR3 is 14 residues. The V gene lost 0 bases and the J gene lost 1 base, with 10 bases spanning the gap. CDR3 coding DNA: TGCAGTGCTAGAGATCGGGTACAGTCCTACGAGCAGTACTTC. Translating gives CSARDRVQSYEQYF.

The chain couples TRBV2 to TRBJ1-2, with a tentative D call TRBD1 (6 bases). CDR3 length equals 13 residues. The germline gives CDR1 SNHLY, CDR2 FYNNEI. Trimming left V 6 bases short and J 3 bases short, with 11 bases between. This CDR3 is CASRDRIYYGYTF. The CDR3, as DNA: TGTGCCAGCAGGGACAGAATTTACTATGGCTACACCTTC. Drawing the rest from reference TRBV2 and TRBJ1-2, the complete variable domain is EPEVTQTPSHQVTQMGQEVILRCVPISNHLYFYWYRQILGQKVEFLVSFYNNEISEKSEIFDDQFSVERPDGSNFTLKIRSTKLEDSAMYFCASRDRIYYGYTFGSGTRLTVV.

This clonotype was seen many times. The rearrangement uses TRBV19 and TRBJ1-1; perhaps TRBD1 as D (5 bases). The germline V gene encodes CDR1 LNHDA and CDR2 SQIVND (reference sequence). With 5 bases removed from V and 5 bases from J, the gap between germline ends came to 18 bases. The CDR3 contains 15 residues. This chain's CDR3 is CASSSPSRARTEAFF. CDR3 sequence (DNA): TGTGCCAGTAGTTCCCCCAGCAGGGCGAGGACTGAAGCTTTCTTT.

This clonotype came up many times. The V and J genes are TRBV10-3 and TRBJ2-7; D remains unclear. The CDR3 is 14 amino acids. V was pared by 3 bases and J by 0 bases, with 9 bases between. Germline CDR1 is ENHRY and CDR2 is SYGVKD. The CDR3 region has the DNA TGTGCCATCAGTGAATGGGAAAGCTCCTACGAGCAGTACTTC. It translates to CAISEWESSYEQYF.

Many counts were recorded for this clonotype. The V gene is TRBV5-5, the J gene TRBJ1-1, with TRBD1 as a possible D gene (5 bases). V shed 4 bases and J shed 2 bases, with 15 bases lying between them. From germline, CDR1 is SGHKS and CDR2 YYEKEE (reference sequence). There are 15 residues in the CDR3. The CDR3 sequence: CASSRTPPGNTEAFF. CDR3 nucleotides: TGTGCCAGCAGCCGGACACCGCCGGGAAACACTGAAGCTTTCTTT.

Many counts were recorded for this clonotype. V gene TRBV18 combines with J gene TRBJ1-2; 7 nucleotides line up with TRBD1. The germline V gene has CDR1 KGHSH and CDR2 LQKENI. The CDR3 spans 14 residues. Germline trimming cut 1 base from V and 3 bases from J; bases unmatched to any gene: 2. CDR3 nucleotides: TGTGCCAGCTCACCACGACAGGGTGACTATGGCTACACCTTC. The encoded protein is CASSPRQGDYGYTF.

This clonotype was counted at least ten times. This rearrangement joins TRBV29-1 to TRBJ1-2; D is possibly TRBD1 (6 bases). Germline V gene data show CDR1 as SQVTM and CDR2 as ANQGSEA. The CDR3 covers 13 residues. The V end was cut by 4 bases, the J end by 0 bases, with 9 bases between. The CDR3: CSVGQEANYGYTF. The CDR3 region has the DNA TGCAGCGTTGGACAGGAAGCTAACTATGGCTACACCTTC.

The gene calls are TRBV20-1 and TRBJ2-5, with D maybe TRBD1 (5 bases). Germline CDR1 DFQATT, CDR2 SNEGSKA (reference sequence). V was pared by 3 bases and J by 4 bases, with 24 bases between. The CDR3 loop spans 17 amino acids. CDR3 region: CSASDDTGHLLGETQYF. CDR3 bases: TGCAGTGCTAGCGACGATACCGGACATCTCCTCGGAGAGACCCAGTACTTC.